Each of the 9 T cell receptor beta chains below was sequenced from the same sample in a study of CXCR3-negative and CXCR3-positive naive CD8 T cells. The study made its TRB cDNA libraries by 5' RACE, adding UMI labels. TCRdb re-called the 5' RACE reads, yielding one record per CDR3 amino acid sequence without DNA. This table lists over 5,500 distinct CDR3 sequences. Sequencing was done on a sample of naive CXCR3- CD8+ T cells from blood. Subset reported: CD45RO-CCR7+CD27+CD95- naive CD8+ T cells lacking CXCR3 (TNR3-). The receptors come from a human donor in good health. Some clones in this sample may be carry-over from other donors' samples.

This clonotype is called medium-sized based on its frequency. The CDR3 sequence: CASSQGGGRNEQFF. The chain combines TRBV14 with TRBJ2-1; TCRdb's D gene call, TRBD2, goes unchecked for lack of DNA. From germline, CDR1 is SGHDN and CDR2 FVKESK. The CDR3 is 14 residues long.

The J gene is TRBJ2-1, the V gene TRBV20-1; TCRdb designates TRBD2, a call that cannot be tested without DNA. The CDR3 has 15 residues. Germline CDR1 and CDR2: DFQATT and SNEGSKA (reference sequence). The CDR3 spells CSARERVKYYNEQFF.

Its frequency marks this clonotype as medium-sized. The chain recombines TRBV5-1 with TRBJ2-1. CDR3 length: 11 residues. Germline V gene sequence: CDR1 SGHRS, CDR2 YFSETQ. Here the CDR3 reads CASSPGGEQFF. Using reference TRBV5-1 and TRBJ2-1 for the parts outside the CDR3, the full variable domain is KAGVTQTPRYLIKTRGQQVTLSCSPISGHRSVSWYQQTPGQGLQFLFEYFSETQRNKGNFPGRFSGRQFSNSRSEMNVSTLELGDSALYLCASSPGGEQFFGPGTRLTVL.

The chain has TRBV29-1 and TRBJ2-5; lacking DNA, the TRBD2 call made by TCRdb goes unchecked. The CDR3 is 13 amino acids. Germline V lookup: CDR1 SQVTM, CDR2 ANQGSEA. The CDR3 region is CSAPGSGQETQYF.

This clonotype counts as medium-sized (0.01 to 0.1%) by frequency. This chain joins TRBV29-1 and TRBJ2-5. CDR1 SQVTM and CDR2 ANQGSEA come from the germline V gene. This CDR3 is 13 amino acids long. CDR3: CSVVGSNEETQYF.

The gene calls are TRBV28 and TRBJ2-5; TCRdb returns TRBD1, unconfirmable since there is no DNA. This CDR3 region has 13 residues. Germline V gene sequence: CDR1 MDHEN, CDR2 SYDVKM. The CDR3: CASSLIQEETQYF.

The chain uses TRBV20-1 and TRBJ2-7; the D call from TCRdb, TRBD1, cannot be confirmed without DNA. The CDR3 spans 16 residues. The V gene's germline CDR1 is DFQATT and CDR2 SNEGSKA (reference sequence). The CDR3: CSARGPQGASNYEQYF.

The CDR3 loop reads CSAAGVATPYEQYF. The chain is built from TRBV20-1 and TRBJ2-7; as DNA is missing, the TRBD1 call by TCRdb cannot be tested. Germline V gene data show CDR1 as DFQATT and CDR2 as SNEGSKA (reference sequence). There are 14 residues in the CDR3.

This clonotype registers medium-sized by frequency. V gene TRBV7-2 combines with J gene TRBJ2-7; as DNA is missing, the TRBD1 call by TCRdb cannot be tested. CDR3 length: 15 amino acids. Germline V gene lookup returns CDR1 SGHTA and CDR2 FQGNSA. The CDR3 sequence: CASSPVGTSAYEQYF.